This passage covers 8 T cell receptor beta chains from one sample sequenced in a study of blood T cell repertoires in COVID-19. Generated by immunoSEQ multiplex PCR, the TCRdb table keeps only in-frame clones and is missing some. There are some 160,000 clones in the sample; approximately 88% occur only once, and 6.6% lies in the top ten. Sequencing was done on a sample of PBMCs or T cells enriched from blood (not recorded which). The receptors originated from a woman aged 45-65 years who had recovered from COVID-19.

Only one count was recorded for this clone. The V gene is TRBV5-4, the J gene TRBJ1-2, with D possibly TRBD1 on 5 matching bases. The CDR3 is 15 residues long. Germline V gives CDR1 SGHNT, CDR2 YYREEE (reference sequence). The V gene lost 4 bases and the J gene lost 8 bases, with 21 bases spanning the gap. The CDR3 nucleotides read TGTGCCAGCAGCGAAGACCGGGACTCTCAAGGGGGCTACACCTTC. It yields the protein CASSEDRDSQGGYTF. Full variable domain (outside the CDR3, taken from reference TRBV5-4 and TRBJ1-2): ETGVTQSPTHLIKTRGQQVTLRCSSQSGHNTVSWYQQALGQGPQFIFQYYREEENGRGNFPPRFSGLQFPNYSSELNVNALELDDSALYLCASSEDRDSQGGYTFGSGTRLTVV.

This chain connects TRBV18 to TRBJ2-7, with 8 nucleotides matching TRBD2. The V gene end was trimmed by 3 bases and the J gene end by 1 base; junction bases not matched to a gene: 8. Germline CDR1 and CDR2: KGHSH and LQKENI. The CDR3 extends over 16 amino acids. Here the CDR3 reads CASSPRTGGPSYEQYF. The CDR3 DNA is TGTGCCAGCTCACCTCGAACGGGGGGGCCTTCCTACGAGCAGTACTTC.

CDR3 nucleotides: TGCAGTGCTCCCTCGGGGGATACGCAGTATTTT. This codes for CSAPSGDTQYF. The chain links TRBV20-1 to TRBJ2-3, with D tentatively TRBD2 (5 bases). The CDR3 has 11 residues. Germline V gene sequence: CDR1 DFQATT, CDR2 SNEGSKA (reference sequence). Trimming removed 5 bases at V and 6 bases at J, with 9 bases between.

This clone has a single count. The chain is built from TRBV5-1 and TRBJ1-2; a possible D gene is TRBD1 (5 bases). Looked up from germline, CDR1 is SGHRS and CDR2 is YFSETQ. Trimming removed 4 bases from V and 1 base from J, with 8 bases in between. The CDR3 is made up of 13 amino acids. CDR3 sequence (DNA): TGCGCCAGCAGCATGACAGATAACTATGGCTACACCTTC. It is translated as CASSMTDNYGYTF.

The chain couples TRBV6-5 to TRBJ2-1; TRBD2 agrees at 12 bases. V shed 10 bases, J shed 5 bases, and the junction held 6 bases outside the gene matches. Germline V gene sequence: CDR1 MNHEY, CDR2 SVGAGI. This CDR3 region has 14 residues. The CDR3 region is CATSASGGDNEQFF. The CDR3 DNA reads as TGTGCCACCTCGGCTAGCGGGGGGGACAATGAGCAGTTCTTC.

V is TRBV5-1 and J is TRBJ2-7; D remains ambiguous. The CDR3 is made up of 14 amino acids. With 1 base removed from V and 0 bases from J, the gap between germline ends came to 8 bases. The germline V gene has CDR1 SGHRS and CDR2 YFSETQ. The DNA of the CDR3 is TGCGCCAGCAGCTTGCCCTCGAGCTCCTACGAGCAGTACTTC. Residues: CASSLPSSSYEQYF.

The chain employs TRBV19 and TRBJ1-1, with 7 positions matching TRBD1. Per germline, CDR1 LNHDA and CDR2 SQIVND (reference sequence). CDR3 length: 12 amino acids. The trim removed 9 bases at V and 5 bases at J, leaving 6 bases unmatched. DNA for the CDR3: TGTGCCAGCAAGACAGGGTTAACTGAAGCTTTCTTT. Its translation is CASKTGLTEAFF.

This clone turned up a few times. V and J are TRBV12-3 or TRBV12-4 and TRBJ1-2, with TRBD1 matching 7 bases. CDR3 length equals 13 residues. Germline trimming cut 10 bases from V and 2 bases from J; bases unmatched to any gene: 7. The CDR3, as DNA: TGTGCCATCCAGGACAGGCGGAACTATGGCTACACCTTC. Translation: CAIQDRRNYGYTF.